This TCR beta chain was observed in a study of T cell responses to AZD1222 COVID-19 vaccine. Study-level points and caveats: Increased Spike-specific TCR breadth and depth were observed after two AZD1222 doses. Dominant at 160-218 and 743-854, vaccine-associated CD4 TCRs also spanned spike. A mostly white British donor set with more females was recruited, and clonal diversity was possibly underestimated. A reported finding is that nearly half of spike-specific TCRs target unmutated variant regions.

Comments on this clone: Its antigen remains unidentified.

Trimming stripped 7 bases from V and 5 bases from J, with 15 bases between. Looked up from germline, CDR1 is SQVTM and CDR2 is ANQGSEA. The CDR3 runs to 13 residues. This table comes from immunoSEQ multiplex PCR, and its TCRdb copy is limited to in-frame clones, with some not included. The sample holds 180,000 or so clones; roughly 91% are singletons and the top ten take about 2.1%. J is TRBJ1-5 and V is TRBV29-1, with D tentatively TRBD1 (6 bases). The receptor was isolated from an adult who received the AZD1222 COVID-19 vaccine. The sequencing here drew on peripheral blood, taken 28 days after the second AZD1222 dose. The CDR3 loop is CSAQGQIDQPQHF. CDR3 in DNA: TGCAGCGCTCAGGGACAAATTGATCAGCCCCAGCATTTT.